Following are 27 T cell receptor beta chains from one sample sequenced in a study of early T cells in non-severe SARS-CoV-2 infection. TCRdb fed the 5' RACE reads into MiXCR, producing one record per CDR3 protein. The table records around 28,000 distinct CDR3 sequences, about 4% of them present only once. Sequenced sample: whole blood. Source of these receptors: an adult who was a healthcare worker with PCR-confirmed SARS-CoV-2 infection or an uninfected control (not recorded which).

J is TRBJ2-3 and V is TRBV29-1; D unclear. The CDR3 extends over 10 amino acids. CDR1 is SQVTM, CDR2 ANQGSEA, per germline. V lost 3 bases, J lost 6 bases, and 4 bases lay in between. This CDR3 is CSVDKDTQYF. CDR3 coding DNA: TGCAGCGTTGATAAGGATACGCAGTATTTT.

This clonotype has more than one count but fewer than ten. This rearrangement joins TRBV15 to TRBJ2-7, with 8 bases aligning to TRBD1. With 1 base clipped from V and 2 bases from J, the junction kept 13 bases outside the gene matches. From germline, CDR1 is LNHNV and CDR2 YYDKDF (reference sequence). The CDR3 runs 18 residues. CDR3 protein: CATSRAILWGQAAYEQYF. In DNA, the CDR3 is TGTGCCACCAGCAGAGCCATATTATGGGGACAGGCGGCCTACGAGCAGTACTTC.

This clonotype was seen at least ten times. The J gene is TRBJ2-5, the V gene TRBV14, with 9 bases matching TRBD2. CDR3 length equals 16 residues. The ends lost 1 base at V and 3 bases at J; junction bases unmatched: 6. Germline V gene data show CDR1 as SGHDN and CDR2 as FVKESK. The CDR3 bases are TGTGCCAGCAGCCAAGGGGTGACTAGCGGAGAAGAGACCCAGTACTTC. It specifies CASSQGVTSGEETQYF.

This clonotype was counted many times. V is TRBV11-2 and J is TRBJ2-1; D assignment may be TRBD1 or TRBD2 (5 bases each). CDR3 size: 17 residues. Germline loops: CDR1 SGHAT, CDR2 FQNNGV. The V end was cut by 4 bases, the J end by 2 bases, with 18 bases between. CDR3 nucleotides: TGTGCCAGCAGCTCCCAGGGCTCTGGGAGAACCTACAATGAGCAGTTCTTC. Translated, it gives CASSSQGSGRTYNEQFF.

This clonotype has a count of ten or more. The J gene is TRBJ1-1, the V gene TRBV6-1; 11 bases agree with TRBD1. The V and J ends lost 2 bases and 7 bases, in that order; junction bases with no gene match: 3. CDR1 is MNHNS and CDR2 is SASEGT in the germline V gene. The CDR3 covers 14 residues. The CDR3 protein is CASSETDRGLEAFF. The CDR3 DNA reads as TGTGCCAGCAGTGAAACGGACAGGGGGCTTGAAGCTTTCTTT.

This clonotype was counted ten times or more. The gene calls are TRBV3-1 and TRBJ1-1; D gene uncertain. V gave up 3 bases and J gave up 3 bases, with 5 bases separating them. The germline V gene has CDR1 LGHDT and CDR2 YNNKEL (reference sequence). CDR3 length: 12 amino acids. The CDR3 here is CASSQGYTEAFF. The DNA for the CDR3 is TGTGCCAGCAGCCAGGGATACACTGAAGCTTTCTTT.

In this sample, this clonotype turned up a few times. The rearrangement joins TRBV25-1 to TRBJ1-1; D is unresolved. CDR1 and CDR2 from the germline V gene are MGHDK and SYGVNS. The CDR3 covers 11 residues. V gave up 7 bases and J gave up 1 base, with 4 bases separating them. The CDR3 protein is CASIRNTEAFF. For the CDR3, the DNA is TGTGCCAGCATCAGGAACACTGAAGCTTTCTTT.

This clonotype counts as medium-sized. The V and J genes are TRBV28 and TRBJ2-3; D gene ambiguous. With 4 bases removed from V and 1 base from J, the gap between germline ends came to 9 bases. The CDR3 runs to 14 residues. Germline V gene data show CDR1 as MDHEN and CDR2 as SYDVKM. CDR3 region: CASSSLYGTDTQYF. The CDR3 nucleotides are TGTGCCAGCAGTTCCCTCTACGGCACAGATACGCAGTATTTT.

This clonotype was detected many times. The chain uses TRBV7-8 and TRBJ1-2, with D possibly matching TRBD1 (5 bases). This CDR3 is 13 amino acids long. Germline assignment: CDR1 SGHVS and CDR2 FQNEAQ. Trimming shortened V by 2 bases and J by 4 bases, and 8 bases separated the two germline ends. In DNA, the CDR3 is TGTGCCAGCAGCTTATGGGGGACCTATGGCTACACCTTC. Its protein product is CASSLWGTYGYTF.

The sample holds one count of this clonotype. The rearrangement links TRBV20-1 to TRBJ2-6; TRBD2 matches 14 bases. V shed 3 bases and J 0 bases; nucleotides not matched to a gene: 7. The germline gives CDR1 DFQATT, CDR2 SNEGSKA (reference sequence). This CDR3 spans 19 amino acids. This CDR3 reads CSASGGLAGAYSGANVLTF. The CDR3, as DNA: TGCAGTGCTAGCGGGGGACTAGCGGGAGCGTACTCTGGGGCCAACGTCCTGACTTTC.

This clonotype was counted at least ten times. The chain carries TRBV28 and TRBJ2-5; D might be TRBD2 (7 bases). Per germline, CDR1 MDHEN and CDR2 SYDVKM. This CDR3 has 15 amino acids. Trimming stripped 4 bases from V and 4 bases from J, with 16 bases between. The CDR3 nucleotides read TGTGCCAGCAGTTCCCCAGCCGGGGGGCGAGAGACCCAGTACTTC. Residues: CASSSPAGGRETQYF.

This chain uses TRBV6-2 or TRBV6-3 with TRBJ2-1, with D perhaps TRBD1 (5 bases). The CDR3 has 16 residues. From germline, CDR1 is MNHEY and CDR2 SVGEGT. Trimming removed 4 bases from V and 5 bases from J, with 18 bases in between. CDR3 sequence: CASSSPDRRSNNEQFF. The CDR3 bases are TGTGCCAGCAGTTCTCCCGACAGAAGGTCGAACAATGAGCAGTTCTTC.

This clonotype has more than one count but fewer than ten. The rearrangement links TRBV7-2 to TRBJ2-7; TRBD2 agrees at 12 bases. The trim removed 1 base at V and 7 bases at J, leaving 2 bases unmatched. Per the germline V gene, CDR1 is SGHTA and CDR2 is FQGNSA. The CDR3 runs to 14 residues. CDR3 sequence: CASSLELAGGEQYF. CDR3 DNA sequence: TGTGCCAGCAGCTTAGAACTAGCGGGGGGTGAGCAGTACTTC.

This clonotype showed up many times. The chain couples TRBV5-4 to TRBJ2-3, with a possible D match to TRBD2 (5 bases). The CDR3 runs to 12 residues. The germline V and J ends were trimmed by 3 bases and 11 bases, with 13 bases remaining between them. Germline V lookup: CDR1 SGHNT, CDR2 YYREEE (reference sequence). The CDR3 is CASSYITGEQYF. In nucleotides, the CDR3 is TGTGCCAGCAGCTACATCACCGGGGAGCAGTATTTT.

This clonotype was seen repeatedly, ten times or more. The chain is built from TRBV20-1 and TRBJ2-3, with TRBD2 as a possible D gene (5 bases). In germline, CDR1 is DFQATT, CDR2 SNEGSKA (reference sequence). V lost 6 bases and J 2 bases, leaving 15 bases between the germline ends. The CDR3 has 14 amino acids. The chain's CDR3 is CSARPSSSTDTQYF. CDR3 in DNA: TGCAGTGCACGCCCTAGCTCATCCACAGATACGCAGTATTTT.

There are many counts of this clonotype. This CDR3 is CASSLGARAGELFF. CDR3 coding DNA: TGTGCCAGCAGCTTAGGGGCCAGGGCCGGGGAGCTGTTTTTT. The V call is TRBV11-1, the J call TRBJ2-2, with D perhaps matching TRBD1 (5 bases). This CDR3 region has 14 residues. Between the trimmed V and J ends, which lost 1 base and 6 bases, there was a span of 9 bases. Germline V CDR1 and CDR2: SGHAT, FQDESV (reference sequence).

The CDR3 sequence is CSVGDSGNEQYF. The DNA for the CDR3 is TGCAGCGTTGGGGATAGCGGGAACGAGCAGTACTTC. V and J are TRBV29-1 and TRBJ2-7, with 8 positions matching TRBD2. This CDR3 contains 12 residues. Per germline, CDR1 SQVTM and CDR2 ANQGSEA. The trim removed 4 bases at V and 5 bases at J, leaving 4 bases unmatched.

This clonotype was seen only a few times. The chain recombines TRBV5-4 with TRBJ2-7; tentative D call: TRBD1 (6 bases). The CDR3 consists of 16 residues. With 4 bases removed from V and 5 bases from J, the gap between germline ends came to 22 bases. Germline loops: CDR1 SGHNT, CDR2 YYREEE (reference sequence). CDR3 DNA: TGTGCCAGCAGCCCGGAGCCGGACAGAAGTTTAGACGAGCAGTACTTC. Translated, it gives CASSPEPDRSLDEQYF.

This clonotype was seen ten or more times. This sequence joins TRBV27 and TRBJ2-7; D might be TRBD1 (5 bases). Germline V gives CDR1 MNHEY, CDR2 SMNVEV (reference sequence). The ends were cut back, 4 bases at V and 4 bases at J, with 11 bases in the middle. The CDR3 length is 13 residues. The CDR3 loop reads CASSWGPTYEQYF. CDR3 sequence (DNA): TGTGCCAGCAGTTGGGGCCCTACGTACGAGCAGTACTTC.

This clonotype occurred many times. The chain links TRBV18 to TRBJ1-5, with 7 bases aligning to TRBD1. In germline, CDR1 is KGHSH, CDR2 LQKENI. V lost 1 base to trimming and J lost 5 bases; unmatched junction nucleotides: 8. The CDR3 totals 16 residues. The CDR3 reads CASSPQGARYDQPQHF. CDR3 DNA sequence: TGTGCCAGCTCACCACAGGGGGCAAGGTACGATCAGCCCCAGCATTTT.

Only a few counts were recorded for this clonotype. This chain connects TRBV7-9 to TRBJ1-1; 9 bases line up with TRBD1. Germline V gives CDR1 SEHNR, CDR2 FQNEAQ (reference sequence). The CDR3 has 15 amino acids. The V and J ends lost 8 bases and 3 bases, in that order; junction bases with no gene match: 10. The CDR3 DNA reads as TGTGCCAGCCGGGACAGGGAAACGGTGGACACTGAAGCTTTCTTT. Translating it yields CASRDRETVDTEAFF.

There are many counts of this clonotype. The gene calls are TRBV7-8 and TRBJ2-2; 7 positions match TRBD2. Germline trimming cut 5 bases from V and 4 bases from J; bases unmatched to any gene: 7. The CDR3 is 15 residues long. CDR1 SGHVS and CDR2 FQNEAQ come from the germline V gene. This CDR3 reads CASSGGGTLTGELFF. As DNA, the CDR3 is TGTGCCAGCAGCGGGGGAGGGACCCTCACCGGGGAGCTGTTTTTT.

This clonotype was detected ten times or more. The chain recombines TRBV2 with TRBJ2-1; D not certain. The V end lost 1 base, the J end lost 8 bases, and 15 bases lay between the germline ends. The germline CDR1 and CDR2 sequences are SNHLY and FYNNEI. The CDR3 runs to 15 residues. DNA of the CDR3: TGTGCCAGCAGTGAAGGCCCAGGCGTCTGGTATGAGCAGTTCTTC. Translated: CASSEGPGVWYEQFF.

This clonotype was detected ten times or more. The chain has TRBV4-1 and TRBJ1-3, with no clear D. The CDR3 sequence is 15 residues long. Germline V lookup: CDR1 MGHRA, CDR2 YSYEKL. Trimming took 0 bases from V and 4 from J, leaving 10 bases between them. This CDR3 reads CASSQDSGSGNTIYF. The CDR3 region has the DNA TGCGCCAGCAGCCAAGATTCAGGCTCCGGAAACACCATATATTTT.

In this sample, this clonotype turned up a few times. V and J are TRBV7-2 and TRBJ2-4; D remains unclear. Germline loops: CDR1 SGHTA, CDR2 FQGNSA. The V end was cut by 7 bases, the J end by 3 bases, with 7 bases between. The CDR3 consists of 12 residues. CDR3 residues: CASTRDKNIQYF. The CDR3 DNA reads TGTGCCAGCACTCGAGACAAAAACATTCAGTACTTC.

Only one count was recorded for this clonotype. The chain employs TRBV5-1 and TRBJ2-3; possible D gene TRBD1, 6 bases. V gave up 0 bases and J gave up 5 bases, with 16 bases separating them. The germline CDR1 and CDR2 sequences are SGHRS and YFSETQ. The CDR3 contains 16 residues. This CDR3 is CASSLAVGAGEDTQYF. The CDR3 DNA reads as TGCGCCAGCAGCTTGGCAGTGGGTGCAGGGGAAGATACGCAGTATTTT. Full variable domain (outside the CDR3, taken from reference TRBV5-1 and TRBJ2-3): KAGVTQTPRYLIKTRGQQVTLSCSPISGHRSVSWYQQTPGQGLQFLFEYFSETQRNKGNFPGRFSGRQFSNSRSEMNVSTLELGDSALYLCASSLAVGAGEDTQYFGPGTRLTVL.

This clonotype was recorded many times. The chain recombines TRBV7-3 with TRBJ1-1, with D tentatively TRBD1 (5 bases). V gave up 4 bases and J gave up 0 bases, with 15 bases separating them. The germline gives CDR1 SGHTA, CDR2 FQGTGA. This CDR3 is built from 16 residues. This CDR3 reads CASSSSGTDMNTEAFF. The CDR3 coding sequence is TGTGCCAGCAGCTCTTCCGGGACGGACATGAACACTGAAGCTTTCTTT.